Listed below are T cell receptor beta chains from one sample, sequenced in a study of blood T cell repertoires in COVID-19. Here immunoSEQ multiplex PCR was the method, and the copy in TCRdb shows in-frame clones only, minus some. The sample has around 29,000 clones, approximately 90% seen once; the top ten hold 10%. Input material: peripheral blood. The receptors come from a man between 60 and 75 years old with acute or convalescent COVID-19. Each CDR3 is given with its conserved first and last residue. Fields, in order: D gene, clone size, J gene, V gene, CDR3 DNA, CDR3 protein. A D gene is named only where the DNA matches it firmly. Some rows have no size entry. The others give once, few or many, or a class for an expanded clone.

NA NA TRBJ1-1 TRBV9 TGTGCCAGCAGCCTATCGGGGGGCTACACTGAAGCTTTCTTT CASSLSGGYTEAFF
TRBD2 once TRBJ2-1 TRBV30 TGTGCCTGGATGCCTAGCGGACTTCACAATGAGCAGTTCTTC CAWMPSGLHNEQFF
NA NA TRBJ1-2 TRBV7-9 TGTGCCAGCAGCTTAGACAGGGTTGGCTACACCTTC CASSLDRVGYTF
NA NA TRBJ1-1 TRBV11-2 TGTGCCAGCAGCTACTCCACTTTGAACACTGAAGCTTTCTTT CASSYSTLNTEAFF
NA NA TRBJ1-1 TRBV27 TGTGCCAGCAGTCCCTTTGGGGCTAACACTGAAGCTTTCTTT CASSPFGANTEAFF
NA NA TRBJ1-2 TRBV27 TGTGCCAGCAGTCGAGCGGCGCGTACTTCTTATGGCTACACCTTC CASSRAARTSYGYTF
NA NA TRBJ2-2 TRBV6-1 TGTGCCAGCAGTGAGGCAGGGGAGACCGGGGAGCTGTTTTTT CASSEAGETGELFF
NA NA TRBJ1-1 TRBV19 TGTGCCAGTAGTATATCCAGGGGACTGAACACTGAAGCTTTCTTT CASSISRGLNTEAFF
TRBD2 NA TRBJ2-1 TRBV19 TGTGCCAGTAGTATTGTAGCGGGAGACTACAATGAGCAGTTCTTC CASSIVAGDYNEQFF
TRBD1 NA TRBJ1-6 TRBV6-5 TGTGCCAGCAGGTCGACAGGGTTGGATTCACCCCTCCACTTT CASRSTGLDSPLHF
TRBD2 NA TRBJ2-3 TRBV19 TGTGCCAGTAGACCGACTAGCGGGAGGCGCACAGATACGCAGTATTTT CASRPTSGRRTDTQYF
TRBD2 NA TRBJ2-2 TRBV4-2 TGTGCCAGCAGCCGAACCGGGACTAGCGGGGGGGCCGGGGAGCTGTTTTTT CASSRTGTSGGAGELFF
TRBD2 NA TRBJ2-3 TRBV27 TGTGCCAGCAGATTCGGGGGGGGTTTGTCTTCCATCGCAGCAGATACGCAGTATTTT CASRFGGGLSSIAADTQYF
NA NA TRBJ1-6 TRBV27 TGTGCCAGCGGTTATCAGGGGTATAATTCACCCCTCCACTTT CASGYQGYNSPLHF
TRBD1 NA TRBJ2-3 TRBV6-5 TGTGCCAGCAGTTACGCAGGGGGCGAGAGCACAGATACGCAGTATTTT CASSYAGGESTDTQYF
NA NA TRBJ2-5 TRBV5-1 TGCGCCAGCAGCTCACAAGGGGTAGAGACCCAGTACTTC CASSSQGVETQYF
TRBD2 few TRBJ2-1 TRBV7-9 TGTGCCAGCAGCTTAGGGGGGACTAGCGGGAGTGGTGAGCAGTTCTTC CASSLGGTSGSGEQFF
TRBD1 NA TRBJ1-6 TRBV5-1 TGCGCCAGCAGCTCCAGGACAGGGGGATATAATTCACCCCTCCACTTT CASSSRTGGYNSPLHF
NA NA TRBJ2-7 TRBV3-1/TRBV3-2 TGTGCCAGCAGCCAAGGAGGGGGAGGGGCAGTTCCAGGTGCCCTACGGGGCGAGCAGTACTTC CASSQGGGGAVPGALRGEQYF
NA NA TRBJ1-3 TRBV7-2 TGTGCCAGCAGCTCAACAGGGCTGCTAAGAAACACCATATATTTT CASSSTGLLRNTIYF
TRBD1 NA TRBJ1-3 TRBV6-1 TGTGCCAGCAGTGAATGGTTTGGGACAGCCTCTGGAAACACCATATATTTT CASSEWFGTASGNTIYF
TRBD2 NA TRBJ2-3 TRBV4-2 TGTGCCAGCAGCCAAGATCCTAGCGGGACGACAGATACGCAGTATTTT CASSQDPSGTTDTQYF
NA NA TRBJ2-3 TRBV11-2 TGTGCCAGCGGCCCTCAGGGAGGTACGCAGTATTTT CASGPQGGTQYF
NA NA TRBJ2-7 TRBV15 TGTGCCACCAGCAGCCGCTACGAGCAGTACTTC CATSSRYEQYF
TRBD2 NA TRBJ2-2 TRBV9 TGTGCCAGCAGCGTAGAAGCGGGAGTGGGCGGGGAGCTGTTTTTT CASSVEAGVGGELFF
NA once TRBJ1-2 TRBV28 TGTGCCAGCAGTTTAGAGGATAACTATGGCTACACCTTC CASSLEDNYGYTF
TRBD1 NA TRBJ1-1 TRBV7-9 TGTGCCAGCAGCTTTAAACAGGGGGCGAACACTGAAGCTTTCTTT CASSFKQGANTEAFF